The clone carrying this T cell receptor (beta chain) appeared a few times. The target antigen is unknown. The data were obtained in a study of beta chain features in type 1 diabetes. The authors reverse transcribed all of the isolated RNA, so sequencing captured expressed TCRB transcripts. Only in-frame clones appear in the TCRdb table, and some are missing; sequencing was by immunoSEQ multiplex PCR. Of roughly 250,000 clones in the sample, 68% were seen once. This CDR3 has 18 residues. V was shortened by 5 bases and J by 2 bases, with 25 bases between the two germline ends. Germline V gene sequence: CDR1 SGHTA, CDR2 FQGNSA. Study observations and caveats: Cells expressing TCR highly could be over-represented by cDNA sequencing. It was not settled here whether HLA type affects TCRB rearrangement.

The sequencing input was naive CD4+ T cells from blood. The J gene is TRBJ2-7, the V gene TRBV7-2, with D unclear. The origin of this receptor is a man between 25 and 39 years old in good health. In DNA, the CDR3 is TGTGCCAGCAGCCCAACCGGAGTTGCGCTCAGTAGGGCCTACGAGCAGTACTTC. Translating gives CASSPTGVALSRAYEQYF. Filled out from reference TRBV7-2 and TRBJ2-7, the complete variable domain reads GAGVSQSPSNKVTEKGKDVELRCDPISGHTALYWYRQSLGQGLEFLIYFQGNSAPDKSGLPSDRFSAERTGGSVSTLTIQRTQQEDSAVYLCASSPTGVALSRAYEQYFGPGTRLTVT.